Below, 27 T cell receptor beta chains from the same sample are listed, as sequenced in a study of T cells in women clearing cervical HPV infection. The protocol was immunoSEQ multiplex PCR, while the TCRdb copy is restricted to in-frame clones and leaves out a portion. The sample includes approximately 33,000 clones. The sequenced sample consisted of blood buffy coat. The receptors here all came from a woman aged 18 to 75 with a cervical HPV16 infection that either progressed to CIN3+ or cleared (not recorded which).

To note about this clone: From the germline J gene comes the end of the CDR3, since the read stops 3 residues before it. V is TRBV6-2 or TRBV6-3 and J is TRBJ2-2; 7 bases match TRBD2. Germline V lookup: CDR1 MNHEY, CDR2 SVGEGT. Trimming removed 2 bases from V and 6 bases from J; junction bases left unmatched: 6. The CDR3 consists of 15 residues. This CDR3 is CASSYGVGGSGELFF. The DNA read from the CDR3 is TGTGCCAGCAGTTACGGAGTCGGGGGGTCCGGGGAG.

On this clone itself: The read falls 3 residues short of the CDR3 end, and the missing part is taken from the germline J gene. The same CDR3 arises from other DNA sequences in this sample as well. The V and J genes are TRBV7-9 and TRBJ2-5, with D perhaps TRBD1 (6 bases). V lost 9 bases to trimming and J lost 0 bases, with 14 bases between them. CDR1 and CDR2 from the germline V gene are SEHNR and FQNEAQ (reference sequence). The CDR3 covers 14 residues. Partial CDR3 DNA: TGTGCCAGGAGCCGACAGGTCCACCAAGAGACC. Translation gives CARSRQVHQET. The full CDR3 protein is CARSRQVHQETQYF.

In regard to this clone: The observed sequence ends 3 residues before the CDR3 terminus, with the missing tail filled in from the germline J gene. The identical CDR3 is also encoded by other nucleotide sequences in the sample. The rearrangement uses TRBV13 and TRBJ1-3; TRBD1 agrees at 8 bases. The V gene's germline CDR1 is PRHDT and CDR2 FYEKMQ (reference sequence). The CDR3 spans 15 residues. The CDR3 region is CASSPGQDLSETIYF. Incomplete CDR3 DNA: TGTGCCAGCAGCCCGGGACAGGATCTTTCGGAGACC.

Remarks on this clone: The read ends 3 residues shy of where the CDR3 ends; the end is completed using the germline J gene. The chain links TRBV29-1 to TRBJ1-2; tentative D call: TRBD1 (6 bases). Trimming shortened V by 7 bases and J by 4 bases, and 13 bases separated the two germline ends. Per the germline V gene, CDR1 is SQVTM and CDR2 is ANQGSEA. The CDR3 consists of 12 residues. CDR3 DNA (partial): TGCAGCGCGAACGGACAGACCTATGGC. Translated, it gives CSANGQTYG. The full-length CDR3 reads as CSANGQTYGYTF. The full variable domain, completed using reference TRBV29-1 and TRBJ1-2, is SAVISQKPSRDICQRGTSLTIQCQVDSQVTMMFWYRQQPGQSLTLIATANQGSEATYESGFVIDKFPISRPNLTFSTLTVSNMSPEDSSIYLCSANGQTYGYTFGSGTRLTVV.

A remark on this clone: The read terminates 3 residues before the CDR3 end, so the remaining end is supplied by the germline J gene. The rearrangement uses TRBV12-5 and TRBJ1-2, with D perhaps matching TRBD1 (6 bases). The germline V gene has CDR1 LGHNT and CDR2 FRNRAP. There are 14 residues in the CDR3. The V gene lost 3 bases and the J gene lost 3 bases, with 11 bases spanning the gap. CDR3 sequence: CASGFHREDYGYTF. Incomplete CDR3 DNA: TGTGCTAGTGGTTTCCACAGGGAGGACTATGGC. Full variable domain (rest looked up from reference TRBV12-5 and TRBJ1-2): DARVTQTPRHKVTEMGQEVTMRCQPILGHNTVFWYRQTMMQGLELLAYFRNRAPLDDSGMPKDRFSAEMPDATLATLKIQPSEPRDSAVYFCASGFHREDYGYTFGSGTRLTVV.

With respect to this clone: Read data end 3 residues before the CDR3 end; the end is taken from the germline J gene. This sequence joins TRBV5-1 and TRBJ2-2, with TRBD1 matching over 8 bases. The germline CDR1 and CDR2 sequences are SGHRS and YFSETQ. The CDR3 runs 15 residues. With 4 bases clipped from V and 5 bases from J, the junction kept 7 bases outside the gene matches. The sequenced CDR3 bases are TGCGCCAGCAGCGAGCCCGGACAGGGAACCGGGGAG. Translation: CASSEPGQGTGE. The entire CDR3 protein is CASSEPGQGTGELFF. The full variable domain, completed using reference TRBV5-1 and TRBJ2-2, is KAGVTQTPRYLIKTRGQQVTLSCSPISGHRSVSWYQQTPGQGLQFLFEYFSETQRNKGNFPGRFSGRQFSNSRSEMNVSTLELGDSALYLCASSEPGQGTGELFFGEGSRLTVL.

In the case of this clone: The read ends 3 residues early relative to the CDR3; the germline J gene fills the gap. The chain carries TRBV7-3 and TRBJ2-1; no clear D. Germline lookup yields CDR1 SGHTA and CDR2 FQGTGA. The CDR3 totals 13 residues. V dropped 1 base and J dropped 8 bases, with 9 bases sitting between them. The CDR3 bases that were read are TGTGCCAGCAGCTTAAACTTGGTCCATGAG. This encodes CASSLNLVHE. The whole CDR3 is CASSLNLVHEQFF. Based on the CDR3 plus reference TRBV7-3 and TRBJ2-1, the full variable domain is GAGVSQTPSNKVTEKGKYVELRCDPISGHTALYWYRQSLGQGPEFLIYFQGTGAADDSGLPNDRFFAVRPEGSVSTLKIQRTERGDSAVYLCASSLNLVHEQFFGPGTRLTVL.

Details on this clone: The read falls 3 residues short of the CDR3 end, and the missing part is taken from the germline J gene. The identical CDR3 is also encoded by other nucleotide sequences in the sample. The chain uses TRBV7-9 and TRBJ2-5; TRBD1 might be the D (6 bases). Trimming pared 9 bases from V and 0 bases from J, leaving 14 bases between. CDR1 is SEHNR and CDR2 is FQNEAQ in the germline V gene (reference sequence). The CDR3 is made up of 14 amino acids. This CDR3 reads CASSRQVHQETQYF. The sequenced part of the CDR3 DNA is TGTGCCAGTAGCCGACAGGTCCACCAAGAGACC.

On this clone itself: The read terminates 3 residues before the CDR3 end, so the remaining end is supplied by the germline J gene. The chain recombines TRBV9 with TRBJ1-3; D is ambiguous. Germline V gene sequence: CDR1 SGDLS, CDR2 YYNGEE. The CDR3 is 14 residues long. Trimming stripped 0 bases from V and 4 bases from J, with 8 bases between. CDR3 region: CASSVEALGNTIYF. The sequenced part of the CDR3 DNA is TGTGCCAGCAGCGTAGAAGCCTTGGGAAACACC.

About this clone: The CDR3 end is not reached by the read, which stops 3 residues before it; the germline J gene fills it in. This chain links TRBV18 with TRBJ1-1, with TRBD1 matching over 9 bases. The trim removed 3 bases at V and 1 base at J, leaving 6 bases unmatched. This CDR3 has 16 amino acids. CDR1 is KGHSH and CDR2 is LQKENI in the germline V gene. CDR3 bases read: TGTGCCAGCTCACCGACGGGACAGGGTTCGAACACTGAA. It is translated as CASSPTGQGSNTE. From start to end, the CDR3 is CASSPTGQGSNTEAFF. Looking up the rest from reference TRBV18 and TRBJ1-1 gives the full variable domain: NAGVMQNPRHLVRRRGQEARLRCSPMKGHSHVYWYRQLPEEGLKFMVYLQKENIIDESGMPKERFSAEFPKEGPSILRIQQVVRGDSAAYFCASSPTGQGSNTEAFFGQGTRLTVV.

About this clone: The read finishes 3 residues shy of the CDR3 end, and the germline J gene is used to complete it. Other DNA variants within this sample encode the same CDR3. This chain connects TRBV13 to TRBJ1-3, with a weak D call TRBD1 (6 bases). Germline CDR1 PRHDT, CDR2 FYEKMQ (reference sequence). This CDR3 has 15 residues. CDR3 DNA, as far as it was read: TGTGCCAGCAGCCCGAGACAGGATCTTTCGGAGACT. It specifies CASSPRQDLSET. The CDR3 as a whole reads CASSPRQDLSETIYF.

Note on this clone: With the read ending 3 residues before the CDR3 end, the germline J gene is used to fill in that end. J is TRBJ1-6 and V is TRBV7-9; TRBD1 agrees at 7 bases. With 4 bases clipped from V and 7 bases from J, the junction kept 7 bases outside the gene matches. This CDR3 has 15 amino acids. In germline, CDR1 is SEHNR, CDR2 FQNEAQ (reference sequence). The part of the CDR3 DNA that was read is TGTGCCAGCAGCTCTACAGGGGTAGAGAATTCACCC. Amino acid sequence: CASSSTGVENSP. In full, the CDR3 reads CASSSTGVENSPLHF.

Concerning this clone: The sequence runs out 3 residues before the end of the CDR3; the remainder is reconstructed from the germline J gene. This chain connects TRBV5-1 to TRBJ1-3, with D possibly TRBD1 on 5 matching bases. Deletions cut 3 bases from V and 0 bases from J, with 13 bases between. The germline V gene has CDR1 SGHRS and CDR2 YFSETQ. The CDR3 sequence is 16 residues long. The sequenced part of the CDR3 DNA is TGCGCCAGCAGCTCCGACAGAGGATTCTCTGGAAACACC. Translation gives CASSSDRGFSGNT. The whole CDR3 sequence reads CASSSDRGFSGNTIYF. The full variable domain, in which reference TRBV5-1 and TRBJ1-3 provide the parts outside the CDR3, is KAGVTQTPRYLIKTRGQQVTLSCSPISGHRSVSWYQQTPGQGLQFLFEYFSETQRNKGNFPGRFSGRQFSNSRSEMNVSTLELGDSALYLCASSSDRGFSGNTIYFGEGSWLTVV.

As regards this clone: The read stops 3 residues short of the end of the CDR3; the missing end is completed from the germline J gene. The genes are TRBV11-3 and TRBJ2-1, with a possible D match to TRBD1 (6 bases). This CDR3 comprises 13 residues. Deletions cut 10 bases from V and 0 bases from J, with 10 bases between. Germline-derived CDR1 and CDR2 are SGHNT and YENEEA. CDR3 protein: CAISQGSYNEQFF. CDR3 DNA, as far as it was read: TGTGCCATCTCACAGGGCTCCTACAATGAG.

In regard to this clone: Sequencing ends 3 residues short of the CDR3 end; the germline J gene provides the rest. The chain employs TRBV10-3 and TRBJ2-7; 10 nucleotides align to TRBD1. This CDR3 has 16 amino acids. V lost 3 bases, J lost 4 bases, and 9 bases stayed unmatched. Per the germline V gene, CDR1 is ENHRY and CDR2 is SYGVKD. The part of the CDR3 DNA that was read is TGTGCCATCAGTGAAAGCGACAGGGGGCGTCCATACGAG. Its protein product is CAISESDRGRPYE. Given in full, the CDR3 is CAISESDRGRPYEQYF.

Note on this clone: The junction shows a germline mismatch at one end, possibly a read error. The observed sequence ends 3 residues before the CDR3 terminus, with the missing tail filled in from the germline J gene. The genes are TRBV7-9 and TRBJ1-1, with D possibly matching TRBD1 (6 bases). The CDR3 consists of 13 residues. CDR1 and CDR2 from the germline V gene are SEHNR and FQNEAQ (reference sequence). Here the CDR3 reads CASSVQGNSEAFF. The covered CDR3 bases are TGTGCCAGCAGCGTACAGGGAAACAGTGAA.

On this clone itself: Coverage ceases 3 residues before the CDR3 finishes, and the germline J gene fills in the end. The J gene is TRBJ1-1, the V gene TRBV6-1; 8 nucleotides match TRBD1. The CDR3 is 16 amino acids. Trimming took 2 bases from V and 0 from J; bases not matched to a gene: 5. Germline V lookup: CDR1 MNHNS, CDR2 SASEGT. The CDR3: CASSERQGNMNTEAFF. The CDR3 bases that were read are TGTGCCAGCAGTGAACGACAGGGGAACATGAACACTGAA.

A note on this clone: The read gets to within 3 residues of the CDR3 end, and the germline J gene fills in the rest. The genes are TRBV7-3 and TRBJ1-2, with no clear D. This CDR3 has 17 amino acids. Germline CDR1 SGHTA, CDR2 FQGTGA. The sequenced CDR3 bases are TGTGCCAGCAGCGTAGGACTAGCGCTAGATAACACAGATACC. As protein: CASSVGLALDNTDT. The whole CDR3 region reads CASSVGLALDNTDTYTF.

Concerning this clone itself: From the germline J gene comes the end of the CDR3, since the read stops 3 residues before it. J is TRBJ1-1 and V is TRBV19; D unclear. Germline V gene sequence: CDR1 LNHDA, CDR2 SQIVND (reference sequence). There are 14 residues in the CDR3. V was cut by 6 bases and J by 4 bases, with 15 bases left in between. The CDR3 DNA, read in part, is TGTGCCAGTAGCCTAAGGAGGGCGAGCACTGAA. It translates to CASSLRRASTE. The whole CDR3 sequence is CASSLRRASTEAFF. Based on the CDR3 plus reference TRBV19 and TRBJ1-1, the full variable domain is DGGITQSPKYLFRKEGQNVTLSCEQNLNHDAMYWYRQDPGQGLRLIYYSQIVNDFQKGDIAEGYSVSREKKESFPLTVTSAQKNPTAFYLCASSLRRASTEAFFGQGTRLTVV.

With respect to this clone: The read terminates 3 residues ahead of where the CDR3 ends, so the germline J gene completes it. The genes are TRBV7-9 and TRBJ1-2; 7 bases line up with TRBD1. The CDR3 sequence is 15 residues long. V dropped 1 base and J dropped 5; count of bases not matched to a gene: 7. The V gene's germline CDR1 is SEHNR and CDR2 FQNEAQ (reference sequence). The CDR3: CASSLGGIQGYGYTF. The sequenced CDR3 bases are TGTGCCAGCAGCTTAGGAGGGATACAGGGGTATGGC.

For this clone: The CDR3 is cut off 3 residues early in the read; its end comes from the germline J gene. The V gene is TRBV7-6, the J gene TRBJ2-4; D may be TRBD1 (5 bases). The CDR3 has 16 residues. Germline CDR1 reads SGHVS; CDR2 reads FNYEAQ. Incomplete CDR3 DNA: TGTGCCAGCAGCCGCGAAATGGGGCAGACAAACTATGGT. Translated: CASSREMGQTNYG. The entire CDR3 reads CASSREMGQTNYGQYF. Using reference TRBV7-6 and TRBJ2-4 for the parts outside the CDR3, the full variable domain is GAGVSQSPRYKVTKRGQDVALRCDPISGHVSLYWYRQALGQGPEFLTYFNYEAQQDKSGLPNDRFSAERPEGSISTLTIQRTEQRDSAMYRCASSREMGQTNYGQYFGAGTRLSVL.

The CDR3: CATRQQDRAYGYTF. CDR3 bases read: TGTGCCACCAGACAACAGGACAGAGCCTATGGC. The chain recombines TRBV19 with TRBJ1-2, with a possible D match to TRBD1 (6 bases). The observed sequence ends 3 residues before the CDR3 terminus, with the missing tail filled in from the germline J gene. Trimming took off 10 bases at V and 4 bases at J, with 19 bases between the two ends. The CDR3 loop spans 14 amino acids. Germline values: CDR1 LNHDA, CDR2 SQIVND (reference sequence).

As concerns this clone: The read ends 3 residues before the CDR3 terminus; that terminus is restored from the germline J gene. The chain uses TRBV29-1 and TRBJ2-1, with TRBD1 matching 10 bases. The germline CDR1 and CDR2 sequences are SQVTM and ANQGSEA. There are 15 residues in the CDR3. The V and J ends lost 4 bases and 4 bases, in that order; junction bases with no gene match: 7. This CDR3 reads CSVGLGTGVYNEQFF. The part of the CDR3 DNA that was read is TGCAGCGTTGGTCTGGGGACAGGGGTATACAATGAG.

On this clone: Germline is not matched at one junction end, which may reflect a read error. Coverage ceases 3 residues before the CDR3 finishes, and the germline J gene fills in the end. The rearrangement joins TRBV4-2 to TRBJ2-2; D is undetermined. Germline CDR1 LGHNA, CDR2 YNFKEQ. CDR3 size: 14 residues. This CDR3 reads CASSQDWNTGELFF. Incomplete CDR3 DNA: TGCGCCAGCAGCCAAGACTGGAACACCGGGGAG.

The CDR3: CSARRTSGIVETQYF. Partial CDR3 DNA: TGCAGTGCTAGAAGGACTAGCGGGATTGTAGAGACT. The chain combines TRBV20-1 with TRBJ2-4; 12 bases are shared with TRBD2. Read sequence stops 3 residues before the CDR3 end, and the germline J gene provides the missing end. Per germline, CDR1 DFQATT and CDR2 SNEGSKA (reference sequence). There are 15 residues in the CDR3.

On this clone itself: The sequenced fragment ends 3 residues before the CDR3 boundary, so the rest is inferred from the germline J gene. The genes are TRBV19 and TRBJ1-5, with D tentatively TRBD1 (6 bases). V was clipped by 2 bases and J by 4 bases, with 15 bases between them. Germline V CDR1 and CDR2: LNHDA, SQIVND (reference sequence). CDR3 length: 16 amino acids. The CDR3 here is CASSIITGSVNQPQHF. CDR3 DNA (partial): TGTGCCAGTAGTATAATAACAGGGTCCGTAAATCAGCCC.

With respect to this clone: The DNA ends 3 residues before the CDR3 does, and the rest of the CDR3 is filled in from the germline J gene. The chain links TRBV29-1 to TRBJ1-1, with D perhaps TRBD1 (5 bases). The V and J ends lost 3 bases and 6 bases respectively, with 8 bases between them. The CDR3 has 11 amino acids. Per germline, CDR1 SQVTM and CDR2 ANQGSEA. The sequenced part of the CDR3 DNA is TGCAGCGTTGAGTGGGGCTCTGAA. Encoded protein: CSVEWGSE. The whole CDR3 protein is CSVEWGSEAFF.